This record concerns one T cell receptor beta chain sequence. Amplification used 60 Vbeta primers and 13 Jbeta primers. The table came from immunoSEQ multiplex PCR; TCRdb's copy has only in-frame clones and leaves some out. The profile shows roughly 260,000 clones, roughly 81% of them singletons. This sample was taken from a study of cytomegalovirus exposure and HLA in healthy donors. The CDR3 has 15 residues. Looked up from germline, CDR1 is MNHEY and CDR2 is SVGAGI. After removal of 6 bases from V and 5 bases from J, the junction contained 6 bases not matched to a gene. Source material: PBMCs. The rearrangement uses TRBV6-5 and TRBJ2-2, with TRBD1 identical over 10 bases. The clonotype comes from a woman in her forties in good health and CMV-seropositive. In DNA, the CDR3 is TGTGCCAGCAGCCTCAGGACAGGGGGAACCGGGGAGCTGTTTTTT. Translating it yields CASSLRTGGTGELFF.